This entry is about one TCR beta chain. In the original analysis: Counts of nucleated cells, estimated from reference gene primer amplification, were obtained. Only in-frame clones appear in the TCRdb table, and some are missing; sequencing was by immunoSEQ multiplex PCR. D and trimming come from the DNA, and the V and J calls and clone size come from that table. The sample has about 120,000 clones, more than 70% seen once. The V gene's germline CDR1 is MNHEY and CDR2 SVGAGI. CDR3 length: 13 residues. V lost 7 bases, J lost 4 bases, and 6 bases stayed unmatched. The sample is drawn from a study of blood T cell repertoires in COVID-19. Turning to the study itself: Sources were T cells, B-cell-depleted T cells, or PBMCs; the material itself was cDNA or gDNA.

This TCR came from a man aged 55-75 years with acute or convalescent COVID-19. This sequence joins TRBV6-5 and TRBJ2-7, with TRBD1 matching over 8 bases. Sequencing was performed on peripheral blood. CDR3: CASIFGQGYEQYF. DNA for the CDR3: TGTGCCAGCATCTTCGGACAGGGATACGAGCAGTACTTC.